This TCR beta chain was recovered during a study of blood T cell repertoires in COVID-19. Study context: Sources were T cells, B-cell-depleted T cells, or PBMCs; the material itself was cDNA or gDNA.

This table comes from immunoSEQ multiplex PCR, and its TCRdb copy is limited to in-frame clones, with some not included. The sample holds about 200,000 clones, roughly 82% seen once. V lost 3 bases, J lost 2 bases, and 18 bases lay in between. Looked up from germline, CDR1 is SGHKS and CDR2 is YYEKEE (reference sequence). The CDR3 length is 17 residues. Individuals aged 18 to 89 years were recruited from 24 US areas. This chain connects TRBV5-5 to TRBJ1-5; TRBD1 is a possible D gene (6 bases). The sequence derives from a woman aged 60 to 75 with acute COVID-19. The specimen was PBMCs or T cells enriched from blood (not recorded which). CDR3 sequence reads: CASSSLDRANGNQPQHF. Here the CDR3 DNA reads TGTGCCAGCAGCTCCCTGGACAGAGCAAACGGCAATCAGCCCCAGCATTTT.